This T cell receptor beta chain was identified in a study of blood T cell repertoires in COVID-19. The table came from immunoSEQ multiplex PCR; TCRdb's copy has only in-frame clones and leaves some out. The sample consists of approximately 74,000 clones, 70% to 90% of them appearing once. The CDR3 runs to 16 residues. Germline trimming cut 6 bases from V and 5 bases from J; bases unmatched to any gene: 11. Germline V CDR1 and CDR2: KGHSH, LQKENI. This sequence originates from an older woman with acute or convalescent COVID-19. The chain has TRBV18 and TRBJ2-5; 11 positions agree with TRBD2. Sequences were obtained from peripheral blood. CDR3 nucleotide sequence: TGTGCCAGCTCGCCAAATAGCGGGAGGGCCGGCGAGACCCAGTACTTC. Translated, it gives CASSPNSGRAGETQYF.